This TCR beta chain appears in the sequencing data of a study of somatic mutations in cytotoxic T cells in rheumatoid arthritis. Study-wide background: Flow cytometric sorting isolated some V beta antibody-stained T-cell populations at nearly 100% purity, and among them were V beta1+ cells that underwent TCRB sequencing.

General study findings and limits: There were about an eighth of the roughly 60 patients in whom the largest CD8+ clone exceeded 20% of CD8+ cells. Antigen targets of the expanded CD8+ clones remained unidentified.

The data were produced by immunoSEQ multiplex PCR, yet TCRdb's version contains in-frame clones alone and is incomplete. This sample has roughly 14,000 clones, with about 89% found just once. There are 15 residues in the CDR3. V lost 3 bases and J lost 5; bases outside the gene matches: 6. The germline CDR1 and CDR2 sequences are SGDLS and YYNGEE. Isolation of the CD4+ and CD8+ populations was accomplished via positive magnetic bead selection, with purity assessed by flow cytometry. Notes on this clone: Its antigen is still unknown.

The V gene is TRBV9, the J gene TRBJ1-4, with 8 positions matching TRBD1. The receptor comes from a man in his 70s with rheumatoid arthritis. Source material: CD4+ T cells sorted from blood. The CDR3 sequence: CASSATGQGNEKLFF. CDR3 DNA: TGTGCCAGCAGCGCTACTGGACAGGGAAATGAAAAACTGTTTTTT. The entire variable domain, with the rest obtained from reference TRBV9 and TRBJ1-4, is as follows: DSGVTQTPKHLITATGQRVTLRCSPRSGDLSVYWYQQSLDQGLQFLIQYYNGEERAKGNILERFSAQQFPDLHSELNLSSLELGDSALYFCASSATGQGNEKLFFGSGTQLSVL.